The sequence of this TCR beta chain was determined in a study of cytomegalovirus exposure and HLA in healthy donors (dated 2017 in TCRdb). Looking at the study overall: In an earlier analysis of some 550 of the donors, about 270 Gb of sequence data and 90 million to 120 million unique TCR beta sequences from about 179 million T cells were reported. High-throughput TCR immunosequencing, statistical association of individual TCRs with disease status, and machine learning were combined to predict cytomegalovirus infection status. All discovery cohort repertoires had been generated on a single sequencing platform. The study used immunosequencing to profile the T cell repertoires of 600 to 850 subjects and linked those repertoires to cytomegalovirus serostatus. Of the approximately 400 genotyped donors, 65% to 90% were placed in the genetic ancestry cluster associated with self-reported Caucasian donors. Class I and class II HLA loci were covered by the typing at four-digit resolution. The later analysis used no new phenotypic data to find candidate immune exposures, relying instead on TCR beta sequences and their occurrence across donors. In a later analysis, previously published TCR beta repertoires from 550 to 700 donors were re-analyzed and high-resolution HLA genotyping was added so that TCR occurrence patterns could be studied. The study aimed to test whether cataloging public T cell receptors could reveal signatures of past pathogen exposure. An earlier analysis of around 580 of the donors used high-throughput TCR beta sequencing to judge whether each TCR beta V gene segment behaved as functional or pseudogenic. An early release covering more than 500 HLA-typed donors comprised 300 to 350 gigabases of sequencing data and roughly 86 million unique TCR sequences. Typing coverage differed by locus: A, B, C, DRB1 and DQB1 were typed in about 629-640 donors, DQA1 in around 500, DPA1 in roughly 590, and DPB1 in 472. A later genetic analysis took genome-wide SNP genotypes for 398 of the 666 donors and used that subset as a discovery cohort. On average, 235,054 unique TCR beta nucleotide sequences were sequenced per donor among 398 genotyped donors of the cohort, with roughly a sixth of those sequences being non-productive. Donor age, sex, ethnicity and CMV serostatus were compiled together with the repertoire data. Five DR-DQ haplotypes were handled as single units for association and clustering because linkage in the cohort was strong. A separate validation cohort of about 110 different subjects was used in addition to the approximately 640-subject first cohort.

The CDR3 measures 12 amino acids from cysteine to phenylalanine. The DNA shown is the 36-base CDR3, in frame from base 1. At the junction V is shortened by 10 bases and J by 7 bases; bases outside the gene matches: 7. Based on the germline V gene (reference sequence), the CDR1 and CDR2 sequences are LNHDA and SQIVND. A word on this clone: This clone's antigen is unknown. No quality values exist for individual bases; no much larger clone is one base distant.

The cohort comprised some 680 healthy bone marrow donors. Cohort members were all nominally healthy when sampled, although unrecorded immune exposures were likely present. The donor tested CMV seronegative and was one of the 352 seronegative cohort members. Each donor provided a peripheral blood sample, and peripheral blood mononuclear cells were used for TCR beta sequencing. Genomic DNA extraction from the blood cell samples was performed with the Qiagen DNeasy Blood Extraction Kit. Library method: the immunoSEQ multiplex PCR assay. For the multiplex PCR, a mixture combining 60 forward primers for TCR Vbeta segments and 13 reverse primers for TCR Jbeta segments was used. The CDR3 region of rearranged TCR beta genes was amplified from genomic DNA by a multiplex PCR assay. On the Illumina HiSeq System, the amplified TCR beta libraries were sequenced as 87-base-pair reads. The published analysis was carried out like this. A later analysis tallied approximately 87 million unique TCR beta chains across the 666 repertoires, and around 9.9 million of those chains were shared by two or more donors. Raw reads were error-corrected and collapsed into unique sequences with a nearest-neighbor algorithm that merged closely related sequences to remove PCR and sequencing errors. CDR3 sequences were aligned to IMGT reference sequences to assign V, D and J gene segments. Each retained sequence needed at least a six-nucleotide match to both a V gene segment and a J gene segment. Rearrangements were called productive when the CDR3 lacked stop codons and stayed in frame with V and J; all others were non-productive. CDR3 was defined by IMGT convention, running from the second conserved V-encoded cysteine to the conserved J-encoded phenylalanine. The earlier analysis of 500 to 750 of the donors excluded any sequence lacking an unambiguous match to a single V gene segment. In an earlier analysis of almost 600 of the donors, a V segment was called functional when productive rearrangements were above 56.7%, and segregating when the standard deviation between donors exceeded 5%. A statistical classification framework was built to diagnose cytomegalovirus status from the catalog of TCR beta chain sequences. V and J gene assignment, in a later analysis, came from comparing TCR nucleotide sequences with IMGT/GENE-DB human TR gene sequences. A later analysis assigned CDR3 sequences and most-parsimonious VDJ recombination scenarios with the TCRdist pipeline. A later analysis defined each TCR beta chain by its CDR3 amino acid sequence plus V-gene family, and excluded reads lacking a unique V-gene family. In a later analysis, 450 to 600 highly shared, low-generation-probability nucleotide sequences were removed to address suspected cross-contamination and a sequencing artifact. In a later analysis, a clonal expansion index was calculated for each public chain from normalized within-repertoire ranks of inferred template counts. A later analysis computed generation probabilities with a VDJ recombination model fitted to out-of-frame rearrangements, and checked the results against IGoR. In a later analysis, TCR-TCR, TCR-HLA and TCR-CMV co-occurrence was scored with hypergeometric tests, and a repertoire-size bias correction was applied to TCR pairs. A later analysis estimated false discovery rates by permuting HLA or CMV assignments 20 times. A later analysis grouped co-occurring TCRs with DBSCAN, adding TCRdist sequence similarity when clustering within HLA-allele-positive subsets. For co-occurrence clustering, repertoires with fewer than 30,000 or more than 120,000 public chains were excluded, along with 5 or 6 repertoires with anomalous nucleotide sharing. In TCRdb, the immuneACCESS table is reduced to in-frame sequences with V and J assigned. These tables do not hold every clone; where another copy was compared, an unresolved V gene accounts for under half, and the others remain unexplained. D and trimming come from the DNA, and the V and J calls and clone size come from that table. Here the sample has about 150,000 clones; approximately 78% occur a single time. The ten largest clones represent 3% to 3.5% of the sample.

Broader findings and caveats from the paper: The authors suggested that the approach could potentially be generalized to other disease states and immunological phenotypes. Presence/absence analyses assumed roughly uniform sequencing depth across donors, an assumption that may not hold. A few of the identified cytomegalovirus-associated TCR beta chains were confirmed in vitro to be specific for cytomegalovirus antigens. According to a later analysis, TCR association rates differed among HLA loci, with DRB1 alleles showing the most associated TCRs and HLA-C alleles showing the fewest. The sequencing pipeline was judged likely to have produced a cluster of highly shared sequence variants as a technical artifact. Correlated functional status among segregating V segments might reflect linkage disequilibrium, but an unknown experimental factor could not be ruled out. In a later analysis, some 18,000 TCR beta sequences were associated with specific HLA alleles at a false discovery rate of 0.05. In a later analysis, most CMV-associated TCR beta chains were found to appear HLA-restricted, with HLA associations seemingly driven largely by CMV exposure. Approximately 18 rarely observed V segments, including chromosome 9 orphons, were excluded from the earlier analysis of just under 600 of the donors because counts were too low. The only immune exposure information available for the cohort was CMV serostatus. Several of the top co-occurrence clusters appeared to be linked to parvovirus B19, influenza, CMV and Epstein-Barr virus, according to a later analysis. Because HLA typing was missing for some donors at each locus, association tests included only the typed subset. In both the original and validation cohorts, the classifier was reported to diagnose cytomegalovirus status with high specificity and sensitivity. An earlier analysis of 587 of the donors showed that most TCR beta V segments appeared in productive rearrangements either about 90% or about 30% of the time, which broadly matched IMGT annotations. A later analysis found that HLA-associated TCR beta chains were more clonally expanded and had lower generation probabilities than equally common non-associated chains. When HLA alleles, especially DR and DQ, strongly co-occurred, TCR associations were difficult to assign to individual alleles. A further reported finding was that TCR beta sequences accurately predicted the HLA-A and HLA-B alleles for most subjects in the first cohort. A later genetic analysis reported fewer N-insertions in productive TCRs among donors in an Asian-associated ancestry cluster than the roughly 700-donor mean. In the study, approximately 160 TCR beta chains were listed as associated with cytomegalovirus. In a later genetic analysis, a missense DCLRE1C variant was associated with V-gene and J-gene trimming of TCR beta chains, and the association was replicated in an independent cohort. This cohort had only TCR beta chains sequenced, and the lack of alpha or paired-chain data limited which features could be detected. Most TCR sequences were seen in very few donors, while some public TCRs were found in many individuals. The 87-base-pair reads could not distinguish some IMGT-functional V segments, including TRBV6-2 and TRBV6-3, so those segments were excluded.

The sequence joins TRBV19 to TRBJ1-2; 9 middle bases align to TRBD1. The receptor comes from a woman aged 40 to 49 in good health and CMV-seronegative. The sequencing input was PBMCs. Read as DNA, the sequence is TGTGCCACCCGGGACAGGGTCTCTGGCTACACCTTC. Its amino acids are CATRDRVSGYTF.